The 14 T cell receptor beta chains below were found in one sample sequenced in a study of OX40 agonist ivuxolimab in advanced cancers. Only in-frame clones appear in the TCRdb table, and some are missing; sequencing was by immunoSEQ multiplex PCR. The top ten hold about an eighth of the sample, which has 72,000 or so clones, 89% seen once. This material consisted of CD4+ or CD8+ T cells sorted from blood, taken in a trial of the OX40 agonist ivuxolimab. These receptors were obtained from an adult with an advanced solid tumor such as melanoma, head and neck, liver or kidney cancer.

There are a few counts of this clone. The gene calls are TRBV5-1 and TRBJ1-5; the D gene is possibly TRBD1 (6 bases). Trimming cost V 7 bases and J 3 bases, with 17 bases left between them. Germline CDR1 and CDR2: SGHRS and YFSETQ. The CDR3 sequence is 15 residues long. This chain's CDR3 is CASRQDGGANQPQHF. CDR3 sequence (DNA): TGCGCCAGCCGACAGGACGGCGGAGCCAATCAGCCCCAGCATTTT.

The V call is TRBV5-5, the J call TRBJ2-7; 8 bases map to TRBD1. The CDR3 consists of 14 residues. Unmatched junction bases numbered 5, after V lost 2 bases and J lost 4 bases. Looked up from germline, CDR1 is SGHKS and CDR2 is YYEKEE (reference sequence). The CDR3 region has the DNA TGTGCCAGCAGCTTCCGACAGGGGCTTTACGAGCAGTACTTC. This sequence encodes CASSFRQGLYEQYF.

The chain employs TRBV5-1 and TRBJ2-1; 15 bases map to TRBD2. Germline CDR1 SGHRS, CDR2 YFSETQ. Losses at the gene ends were 0 bases for V and 4 bases for J; bases not matched to a gene: 5. The CDR3 extends over 18 amino acids. CDR3 DNA: TGCGCCAGCAGCTTGGGGACTAGCGGGAGGGCCTTATACAATGAGCAGTTCTTC. Its translation is CASSLGTSGRALYNEQFF.

The rearrangement uses TRBV4-1 and TRBJ1-2; D perhaps matches TRBD1 (6 bases). The CDR3 length is 13 residues. Trimming pared 4 bases from V and 7 bases from J, leaving 13 bases between. Germline values: CDR1 MGHRA, CDR2 YSYEKL. The CDR3 region has the DNA TGCGCCAGCAGCCTTCTCCCGGGGGCTGGCTACACCTTC. This encodes CASSLLPGAGYTF.

A note on this clone: Other nucleotide sequences from this sample produce the same CDR3. The V call is TRBV5-1, the J call TRBJ2-3, with a weak D call TRBD2 (5 bases). Germline V gene data show CDR1 as SGHRS and CDR2 as YFSETQ. There are 14 residues in the CDR3. Trimming cost V 6 bases and J 4 bases, with 15 bases left between them. The DNA of the CDR3 is TGCGCCAGCATGTTGACGGTGGAGGCAGATACGCAGTATTTT. Translation: CASMLTVEADTQYF.

This clone showed up just once. V usage is TRBV4-1 and J usage is TRBJ1-1; D gene ambiguous. Germline V CDR1 and CDR2: MGHRA, YSYEKL. There are 13 residues in the CDR3. Trimming removed 4 bases at V and 3 bases at J, with 9 bases between. CDR3 nucleotides: TGCGCCAGCAGCCGCCGTGGTGACACTGAAGCTTTCTTT. Protein sequence: CASSRRGDTEAFF.

V gene TRBV9 combines with J gene TRBJ1-1; D gene unclear. There are 16 residues in the CDR3. Trimming took off 2 bases at V and 1 base at J, with 15 bases between the two ends. Germline-derived CDR1 and CDR2 are SGDLS and YYNGEE. The CDR3 sequence: CASSVSLVSWNTEAFF. The CDR3 DNA reads TGTGCCAGCAGCGTTTCTCTCGTGTCCTGGAACACTGAAGCTTTCTTT.

The rearrangement uses TRBV4-1 and TRBJ1-1, with D uncertain. CDR3 length: 18 residues. V was shortened by 0 bases and J by 1 base, with 18 bases between the two germline ends. Germline V gene data show CDR1 as MGHRA and CDR2 as YSYEKL. Written as DNA, the CDR3 is TGCGCCAGCAGCCAAGATAGGTTGGGCGGCAGGCGGAACACTGAAGCTTTCTTT. Its translation: CASSQDRLGGRRNTEAFF.

The rearrangement joins TRBV15 to TRBJ2-2; tentatively, D is TRBD2 (6 bases). V was cut by 1 base and J by 6 bases, with 15 bases left in between. The CDR3 is 16 amino acids. Germline CDR1 reads LNHNV; CDR2 reads YYDKDF (reference sequence). CDR3 protein: CATSRGGGVIAGELFF. DNA of the CDR3: TGTGCCACCAGCAGAGGTGGAGGGGTGATAGCCGGGGAGCTGTTTTTT.

This CDR3 reads CASSRTGEFPYGYTF. For the CDR3, the DNA is TGTGCCAGCAGCCGGACAGGAGAGTTCCCCTATGGCTACACCTTC. V usage is TRBV5-4 and J usage is TRBJ1-2; 7 nucleotides match TRBD1. Germline loops: CDR1 SGHNT, CDR2 YYREEE (reference sequence). The CDR3 totals 15 residues. V dropped 4 bases and J dropped 4; count of bases not matched to a gene: 10.

The chain is built from TRBV5-1 and TRBJ2-7; D is unresolved. The CDR3 runs 13 residues. Looked up from germline, CDR1 is SGHRS and CDR2 is YFSETQ. V gave up 4 bases and J gave up 3 bases, with 11 bases separating them. For the CDR3, the DNA is TGCGCCAGCAGCGTCGACCCGGACTACGAGCAGTACTTC. Amino acids: CASSVDPDYEQYF.

CDR3 sequence reads: CASSAAPQGTRTQYF. CDR3 sequence (DNA): TGTGCCAGCAGCGCAGCCCCACAGGGGACCAGGACCCAGTACTTC. The chain carries TRBV9 and TRBJ2-5; 7 nucleotides agree with TRBD1. Germline CDR1 is SGDLS and CDR2 is YYNGEE. V lost 3 bases, J lost 7 bases, and 12 bases stayed unmatched. CDR3 length: 15 residues. Using reference TRBV9 and TRBJ2-5 for the parts outside the CDR3, the full variable domain is DSGVTQTPKHLITATGQRVTLRCSPRSGDLSVYWYQQSLDQGLQFLIQYYNGEERAKGNILERFSAQQFPDLHSELNLSSLELGDSALYFCASSAAPQGTRTQYFGPGTRLLVL.

The chain employs TRBV19 and TRBJ2-7, with 11 bases matching TRBD2. The CDR3 length is 15 residues. Germline V CDR1 and CDR2: LNHDA, SQIVND (reference sequence). Trimming removed 3 bases from V and 6 bases from J; junction bases left unmatched: 7. The CDR3 bases are TGTGCCAGTAGTATCGAGGCTAGCGGGGGGCTCGAGCAGTACTTC. The encoded protein is CASSIEASGGLEQYF.

The chain carries TRBV5-1 and TRBJ1-4; 8 nucleotides match TRBD1. Germline V gene lookup returns CDR1 SGHRS and CDR2 YFSETQ. This CDR3 is built from 14 residues. The trim removed 0 bases at V and 8 bases at J, leaving 3 bases unmatched. CDR3 region: CASSLGTGWEKLFF. The DNA for the CDR3 is TGCGCCAGCAGCTTGGGGACAGGGTGGGAAAAACTGTTTTTT.